This T cell receptor (beta chain) emerged from a study of blood T cell repertoires in COVID-19. Across the study: The samples span acute and convalescent COVID-19 from the United States, Italy and Spain. T cells, B-cell-depleted T cells, or PBMCs provided the cDNA or gDNA that served as material.

There are 15 residues in the CDR3. Trimming cost V 1 base and J 3 bases, with 11 bases left between them. CDR1 is LGHNA, CDR2 YNFKEQ, per germline. Per the original methods: The authors estimated nucleated cell counts from reference gene primer amplification. Sequencing used immunoSEQ multiplex PCR; TCRdb keeps in-frame clones, though not all of them. V and J calls and clone size are given by that table; D and trimming were obtained from the DNA. The table shows just over 150,000 clones, with approximately 90% occurring only once. The sequenced sample consisted of peripheral blood. This chain connects TRBV4-2 to TRBJ2-3; D unclear. The TCR sequence derives from a woman aged 40 to 49 with acute or convalescent COVID-19. The CDR3, as DNA: TGTGCCAGCAGCCAAGCATCTAGGTTTACAGATACGCAGTATTTT. Protein sequence: CASSQASRFTDTQYF.